This T cell receptor (beta chain) was sequenced during a study of cytomegalovirus exposure and HLA in healthy donors. The CDR3 is 13 residues long. CDR1 is GTSNPN, CDR2 SVGIG, per germline (reference sequence). The V and J ends lost 0 bases and 4 bases, in that order; junction bases with no gene match: 2. A remark on this clone: Its matching antigen is unknown.

General observations from the study: Specific recognition of CMV antigens was confirmed in vitro for a few chains (all CMV-associated). Associated with cytomegalovirus, according to the listing, were some 150 TCR beta chains.

These donors were members of the roughly 120-subject validation cohort, a group separate from the approximately 680-subject first cohort. This table comes from immunoSEQ multiplex PCR, and its TCRdb copy is limited to in-frame clones, with some not included. The sample has almost 70,000 clones, 96% seen once. The specimen was PBMCs. This clonotype was obtained from a young woman in good health and CMV-seropositive. The V gene is TRBV30, the J gene TRBJ1-1; 7 bases line up with TRBD1. The CDR3 loop is CAWSVTGATEAFF. The CDR3 DNA reads TGTGCCTGGAGTGTAACAGGGGCCACTGAAGCTTTCTTT. The full variable domain, in which reference TRBV30 and TRBJ1-1 provide the parts outside the CDR3, is SQTIHQWPATLVQPVGSPLSLECTVEGTSNPNLYWYRQAAGRGLQLLFYSVGIGQISSEVPQNLSASRPQDRQFILSSKKLLLSDSGFYLCAWSVTGATEAFFGQGTRLTVV.